This record concerns one T cell receptor beta chain sequence. There are 12 residues in the CDR3. From germline, CDR1 is DFQATT and CDR2 SNEGSKA (reference sequence). V was pared by 1 base and J by 5 bases, with 7 bases between. This record belongs to a study of metastatic and nonmetastatic thyroid tumors. Patients had received no treatment of any kind before thyroid surgery. With MiXCR, TCRdb reprocessed the PCR reads. The sample records 5,500 to 8,000 clones, 31% being singletons. This receptor was identified in a female donor with papillary thyroid cancer or a benign thyroid nodule (not recorded which). Some clones in this sample may be carry-over from other donors' samples. Material: tumor tissue. The chain uses TRBV20-1 and TRBJ2-3; no clear D. The CDR3 DNA reads as TGCAGTGCTAGAGGGCTGGGAGATACGCAGTATTTT. It yields the protein CSARGLGDTQYF.